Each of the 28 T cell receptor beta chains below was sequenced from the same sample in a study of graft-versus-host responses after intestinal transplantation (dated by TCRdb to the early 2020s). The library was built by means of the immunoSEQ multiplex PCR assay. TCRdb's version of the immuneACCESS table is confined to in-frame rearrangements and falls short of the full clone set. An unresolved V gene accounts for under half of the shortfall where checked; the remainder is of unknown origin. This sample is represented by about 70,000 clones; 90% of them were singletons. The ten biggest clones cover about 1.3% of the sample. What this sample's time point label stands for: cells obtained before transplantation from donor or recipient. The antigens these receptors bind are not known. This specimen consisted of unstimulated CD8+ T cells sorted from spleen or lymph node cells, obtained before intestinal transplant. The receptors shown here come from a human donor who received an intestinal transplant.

CDR3 loop: CASSRPDTGDEKLFF. CDR3 sequence (DNA): TGTGCCAGCTCACGACCGGACACGGGCGATGAAAAACTGTTTTTT. This chain uses TRBV18 with TRBJ1-4, with a possible D match to TRBD1 (5 bases). Trimming pared 4 bases from V and 6 bases from J, leaving 15 bases between. This CDR3 comprises 15 residues. Per the germline V gene, CDR1 is KGHSH and CDR2 is LQKENI.

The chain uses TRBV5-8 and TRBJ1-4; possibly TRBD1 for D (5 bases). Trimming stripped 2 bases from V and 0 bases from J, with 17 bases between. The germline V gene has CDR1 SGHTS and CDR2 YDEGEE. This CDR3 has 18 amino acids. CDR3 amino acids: CASSFGAGPLATNEKLFF. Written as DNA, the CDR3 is TGTGCCAGCAGCTTTGGGGCAGGGCCTCTTGCAACTAATGAAAAACTGTTTTTT.

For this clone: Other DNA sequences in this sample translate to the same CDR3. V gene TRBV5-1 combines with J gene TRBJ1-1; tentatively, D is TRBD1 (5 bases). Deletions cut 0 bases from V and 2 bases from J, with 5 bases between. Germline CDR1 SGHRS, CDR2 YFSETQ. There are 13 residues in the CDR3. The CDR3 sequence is CASSLGTNTEAFF. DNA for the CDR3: TGCGCCAGCAGCTTGGGGACAAACACTGAAGCTTTCTTT. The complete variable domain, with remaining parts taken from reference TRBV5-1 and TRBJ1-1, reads KAGVTQTPRYLIKTRGQQVTLSCSPISGHRSVSWYQQTPGQGLQFLFEYFSETQRNKGNFPGRFSGRQFSNSRSEMNVSTLELGDSALYLCASSLGTNTEAFFGQGTRLTVV.

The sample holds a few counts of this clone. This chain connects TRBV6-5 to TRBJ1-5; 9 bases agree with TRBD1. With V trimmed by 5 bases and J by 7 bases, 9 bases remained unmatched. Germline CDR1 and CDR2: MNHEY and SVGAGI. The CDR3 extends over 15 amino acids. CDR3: CASSRGQGGWQPQHF. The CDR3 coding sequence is TGTGCCAGCAGTAGGGGACAGGGCGGTTGGCAGCCCCAGCATTTT.

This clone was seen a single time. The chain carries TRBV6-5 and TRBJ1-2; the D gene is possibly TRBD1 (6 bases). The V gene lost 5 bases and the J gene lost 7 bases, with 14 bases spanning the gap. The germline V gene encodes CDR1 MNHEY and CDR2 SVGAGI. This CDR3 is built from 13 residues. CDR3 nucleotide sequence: TGTGCCAGCAGTCTTCCGGACAGTAGTGGCTACACCTTC. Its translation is CASSLPDSSGYTF.

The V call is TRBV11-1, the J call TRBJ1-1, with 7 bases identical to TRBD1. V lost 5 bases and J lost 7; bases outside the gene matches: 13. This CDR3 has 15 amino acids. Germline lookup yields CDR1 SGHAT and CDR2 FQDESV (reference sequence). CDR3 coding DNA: TGTGCCAGCAGCCTGGGGGGACAGTTGCCTTTTGAAGCTTTCTTT. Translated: CASSLGGQLPFEAFF.

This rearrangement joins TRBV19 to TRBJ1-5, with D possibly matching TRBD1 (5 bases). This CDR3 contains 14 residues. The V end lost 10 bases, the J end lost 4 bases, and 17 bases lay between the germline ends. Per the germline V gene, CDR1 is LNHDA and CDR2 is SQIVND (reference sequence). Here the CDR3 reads CATERSGWNQPQHF. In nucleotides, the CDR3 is TGTGCCACCGAGAGGTCAGGGTGGAATCAGCCCCAGCATTTT.

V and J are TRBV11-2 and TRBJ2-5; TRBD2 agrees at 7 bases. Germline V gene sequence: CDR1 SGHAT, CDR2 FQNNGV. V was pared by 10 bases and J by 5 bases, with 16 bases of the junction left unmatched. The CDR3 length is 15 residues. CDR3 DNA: TGTGCCACGCCAGTCAGTGGGGGGGGAGTGGAGACCCAGTACTTC. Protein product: CATPVSGGGVETQYF.

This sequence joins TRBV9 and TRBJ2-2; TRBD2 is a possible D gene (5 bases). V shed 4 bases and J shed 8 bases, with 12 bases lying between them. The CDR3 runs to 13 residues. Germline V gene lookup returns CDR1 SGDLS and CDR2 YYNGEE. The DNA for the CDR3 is TGTGCCAGCAGCCTCTCGAGGGCGGGGGAGCTGTTTTTT. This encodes CASSLSRAGELFF.

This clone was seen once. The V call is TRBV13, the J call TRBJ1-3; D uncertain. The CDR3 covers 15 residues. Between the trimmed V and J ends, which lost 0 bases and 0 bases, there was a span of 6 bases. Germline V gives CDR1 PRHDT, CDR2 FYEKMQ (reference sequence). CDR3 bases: TGTGCCAGCAGCTTAGGTCTAAGCTCTGGAAACACCATATATTTT. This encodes CASSLGLSSGNTIYF.

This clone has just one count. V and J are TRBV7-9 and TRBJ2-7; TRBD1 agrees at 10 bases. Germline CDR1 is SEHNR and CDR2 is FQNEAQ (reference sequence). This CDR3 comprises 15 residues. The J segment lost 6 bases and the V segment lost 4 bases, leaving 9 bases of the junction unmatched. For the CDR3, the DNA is TGTGCCAGCAGCTCATCCGACAGGGGGCTGCTCGAGCAGTACTTC. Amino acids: CASSSSDRGLLEQYF.

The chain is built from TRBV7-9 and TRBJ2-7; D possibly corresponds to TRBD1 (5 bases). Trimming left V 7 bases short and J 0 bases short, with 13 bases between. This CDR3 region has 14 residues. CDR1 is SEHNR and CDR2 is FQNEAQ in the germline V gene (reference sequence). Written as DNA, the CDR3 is TGTGCCAGCAAACCCGCTGGGGCCTCCTACGAGCAGTACTTC. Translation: CASKPAGASYEQYF.

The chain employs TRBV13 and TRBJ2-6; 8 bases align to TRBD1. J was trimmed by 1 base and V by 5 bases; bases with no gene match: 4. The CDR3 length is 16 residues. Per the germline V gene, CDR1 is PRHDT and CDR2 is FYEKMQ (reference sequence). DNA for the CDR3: TGTGCCAGCAGCACCAGACAGGGGTCTGGGGCCAACGTCCTGACTTTC. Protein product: CASSTRQGSGANVLTF.

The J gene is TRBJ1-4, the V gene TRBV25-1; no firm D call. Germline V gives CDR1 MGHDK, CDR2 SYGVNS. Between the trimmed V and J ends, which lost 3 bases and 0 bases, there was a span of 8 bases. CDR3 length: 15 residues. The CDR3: CASSEPVATNEKLFF. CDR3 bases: TGTGCCAGCAGTGAGCCAGTTGCAACTAATGAAAAACTGTTTTTT.

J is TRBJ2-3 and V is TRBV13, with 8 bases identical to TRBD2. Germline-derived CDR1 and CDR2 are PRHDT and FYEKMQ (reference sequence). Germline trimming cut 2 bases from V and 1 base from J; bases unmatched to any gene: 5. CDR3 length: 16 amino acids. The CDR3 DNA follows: TGTGCCAGCAGCTTATCCGGGGGGGAGGGCACAGATACGCAGTATTTT. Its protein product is CASSLSGGEGTDTQYF.

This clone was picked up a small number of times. The CDR3 DNA sequence: TGTGCCAGCAGCTTTGGATGGGGGGAGAGAGAAAAACTGTTTTTT. Encoded protein: CASSFGWGEREKLFF. The chain recombines TRBV5-6 with TRBJ1-4, with TRBD1 as a possible D gene (5 bases). Trimming shortened V by 2 bases and J by 8 bases, and 16 bases separated the two germline ends. The CDR3 runs 15 residues. Germline loops: CDR1 SGHDT, CDR2 YYEEEE.

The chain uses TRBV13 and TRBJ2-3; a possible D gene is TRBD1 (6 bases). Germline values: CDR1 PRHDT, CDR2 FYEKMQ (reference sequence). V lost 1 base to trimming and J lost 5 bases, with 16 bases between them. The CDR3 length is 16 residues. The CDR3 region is CASSLVSSGALDTQYF. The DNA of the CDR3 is TGTGCCAGCAGCTTAGTGTCGTCAGGGGCCCTAGATACGCAGTATTTT. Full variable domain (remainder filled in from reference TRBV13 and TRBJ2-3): AAGVIQSPRHLIKEKRETATLKCYPIPRHDTVYWYQQGPGQDPQFLISFYEKMQSDKGSIPDRFSAQQFSDYHSELNMSSLELGDSALYFCASSLVSSGALDTQYFGPGTRLTVL.

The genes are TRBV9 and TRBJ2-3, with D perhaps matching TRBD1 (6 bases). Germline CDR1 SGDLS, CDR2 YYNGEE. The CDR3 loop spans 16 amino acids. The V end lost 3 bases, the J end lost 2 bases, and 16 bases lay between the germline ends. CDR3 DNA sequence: TGTGCCAGCAGCGGCTCCGGGACAATTGTCACAGATACGCAGTATTTT. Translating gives CASSGSGTIVTDTQYF.

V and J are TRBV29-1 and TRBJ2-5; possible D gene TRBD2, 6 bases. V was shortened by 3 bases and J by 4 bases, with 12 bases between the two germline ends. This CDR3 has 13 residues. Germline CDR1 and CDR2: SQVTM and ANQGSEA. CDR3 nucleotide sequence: TGCAGCGTTGACGGGGGTCCCCTAGAGACCCAGTACTTC. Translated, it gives CSVDGGPLETQYF.

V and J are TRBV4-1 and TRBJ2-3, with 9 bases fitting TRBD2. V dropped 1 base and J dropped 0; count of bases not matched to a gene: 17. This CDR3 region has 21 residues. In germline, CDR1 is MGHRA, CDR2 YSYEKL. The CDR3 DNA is TGCGCCAGCAGCCAAGGGGTGCTTGGGATAGCGGGGGCCCATAGCACAGATACGCAGTATTTT. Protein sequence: CASSQGVLGIAGAHSTDTQYF.

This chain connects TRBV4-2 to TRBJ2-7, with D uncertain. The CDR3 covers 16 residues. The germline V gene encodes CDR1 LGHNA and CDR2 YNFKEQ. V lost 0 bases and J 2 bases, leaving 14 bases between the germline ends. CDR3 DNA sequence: TGTGCCAGCAGCCAAGAGAGGCTCGCACCAGCCTACGAGCAGTACTTC. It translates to CASSQERLAPAYEQYF.

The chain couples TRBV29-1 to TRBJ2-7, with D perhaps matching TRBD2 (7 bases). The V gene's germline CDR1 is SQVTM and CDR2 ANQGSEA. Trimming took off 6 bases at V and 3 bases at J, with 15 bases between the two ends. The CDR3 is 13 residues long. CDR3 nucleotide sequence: TGCAGCGTCAAGGGGGGGGTTGGCTACGAGCAGTACTTC. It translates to CSVKGGVGYEQYF.

CDR3 region: CASTGADSPLHF. CDR3 in DNA: TGTGCCAGCACAGGGGCGGATTCACCCCTCCACTTT. This chain uses TRBV2 with TRBJ1-6; tentative D call: TRBD1 (6 bases). Germline CDR1 SNHLY, CDR2 FYNNEI. The CDR3 is 12 residues long. Trimming left V 7 bases short and J 8 bases short, with 9 bases between.

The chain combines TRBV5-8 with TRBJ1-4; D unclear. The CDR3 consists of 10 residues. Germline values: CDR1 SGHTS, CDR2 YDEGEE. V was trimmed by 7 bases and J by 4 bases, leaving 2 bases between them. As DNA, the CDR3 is TGTGCCAGCCGTAATGAAAAACTGTTTTTT. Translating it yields CASRNEKLFF.

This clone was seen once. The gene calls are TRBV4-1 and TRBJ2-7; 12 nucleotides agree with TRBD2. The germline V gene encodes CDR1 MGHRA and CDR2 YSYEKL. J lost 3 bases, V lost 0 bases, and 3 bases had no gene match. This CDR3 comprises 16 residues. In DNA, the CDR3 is TGCGCCAGCAGCCAAGATCTGACTAGCGGGAGCTACGAGCAGTACTTC. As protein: CASSQDLTSGSYEQYF.

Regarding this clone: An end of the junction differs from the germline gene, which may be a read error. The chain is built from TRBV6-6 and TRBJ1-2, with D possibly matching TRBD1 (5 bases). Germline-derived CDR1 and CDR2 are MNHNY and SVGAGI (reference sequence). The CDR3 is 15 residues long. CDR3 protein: CASSYLDPDRNGHTF. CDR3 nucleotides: TGTGCCAGCAGTTACCTTGACCCAGACAGAAATGGCCACACCTTC.

This CDR3 reads CASSQGREAFF. The CDR3 DNA sequence: TGTGCCAGCAGCCAAGGGAGGGAAGCTTTCTTT. The chain joins TRBV7-6 to TRBJ1-1; D call uncertain. Trimming left V 5 bases short and J 8 bases short, with 9 bases between. The CDR3 contains 11 residues. Germline lookup yields CDR1 SGHVS and CDR2 FNYEAQ.

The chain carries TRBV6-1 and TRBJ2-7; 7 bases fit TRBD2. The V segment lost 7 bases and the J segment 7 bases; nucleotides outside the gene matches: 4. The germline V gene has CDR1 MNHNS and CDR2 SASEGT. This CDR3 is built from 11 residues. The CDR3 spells CASMGGGEQYF. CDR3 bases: TGTGCCAGCATGGGGGGAGGGGAGCAGTACTTC.